Here is one T cell receptor (beta chain) with its context. Looked up from germline, CDR1 is SNHLY and CDR2 is FYNNEI. The CDR3 spans 14 residues. V was trimmed by 6 bases and J by 3 bases, leaving 14 bases between them. As originally analysed: Estimates of nucleated cell counts were drawn from the amplification of reference gene primers. Profiling relied on immunoSEQ multiplex PCR, and the TCRdb table lists in-frame clones only, not all of them. The D gene and trimming were derived from the DNA, and the V and J assignments and clone size from that table. The sample lists 350,000 to 550,000 clones, approximately 90% occurring once. The sample originates from a study of blood T cell repertoires in COVID-19.

The genes are TRBV2 and TRBJ1-1; tentatively, D is TRBD1 (6 bases). This clonotype was sampled from a woman in her 30s with acute or convalescent COVID-19. Sequenced input: peripheral blood. The CDR3 loop is CASRETGTYTEAFF. The CDR3 DNA reads as TGTGCCAGCAGGGAGACAGGTACTTACACTGAAGCTTTCTTT.